This TCR beta chain was sequenced during a study of shared clonotypes between healthy human individuals. The study's findings and limits: Compared with clonotypes that all four donors shared, non-shared clonotypes had lower generation probabilities.

Terminally differentiated effector memory CD45RA+ cells were excluded by CCR7 positive selection of CD45RO-negative cells. There were no recent acute infections or vaccinations among the donors, who were healthy HIV-negative adults. Turning to this clone: Antigen unknown.

Some clones are missing from TCRdb's copy, which holds only in-frame ones; the method was immunoSEQ multiplex PCR. The repertoire includes around 1,900,000 clones, roughly 95% of them detected once, and less than 2% sits in the top ten. V shed 3 bases and J 5 bases; nucleotides not matched to a gene: 7. CDR1 and CDR2 from the germline V gene are SGHRS and YFSETQ. The CDR3 has 14 residues. This chain connects TRBV5-1 to TRBJ2-5; TRBD1 agrees at 7 bases. Material: naive CD8+ T cells from PBMCs. The TCR was taken from a young man in good health. Some clones in this sample may be carry-over from other donors' samples. The CDR3, as DNA: TGCGCCAGCAGCTGGATGGGACAGCAGGAGACCCAGTACTTC. This codes for CASSWMGQQETQYF. Full variable domain (remainder filled in from reference TRBV5-1 and TRBJ2-5): KAGVTQTPRYLIKTRGQQVTLSCSPISGHRSVSWYQQTPGQGLQFLFEYFSETQRNKGNFPGRFSGRQFSNSRSEMNVSTLELGDSALYLCASSWMGQQETQYFGPGTRLLVL.